Presented here are 26 T cell receptor beta chains from one specimen sequenced in a study of blood T cell repertoires in COVID-19. The table came from immunoSEQ multiplex PCR; TCRdb's copy has only in-frame clones and leaves some out. The table shows around 150,000 clones, with about nine tenths occurring only once. Sequencing input: peripheral blood. Source of these receptors: a woman aged 55-70 years who had recovered from COVID-19.

The chain is built from TRBV7-2 and TRBJ1-2; TRBD1 is a possible D gene (5 bases). Trimming shortened V by 1 base and J by 2 bases, and 11 bases separated the two germline ends. The CDR3 extends over 15 amino acids. Germline-derived CDR1 and CDR2 are SGHTA and FQGNSA. CDR3 loop: CASSLDFGANYGYTF. The CDR3 DNA follows: TGTGCCAGCAGCTTAGATTTTGGGGCCAACTATGGCTACACCTTC.

The CDR3 DNA is TGTGCCAGCAGTGAAATGTTACAGCAGGTGGAGCAGTACTTC. It translates to CASSEMLQQVEQYF. The chain uses TRBV2 and TRBJ2-7; D remains unclear. The CDR3 extends over 14 amino acids. The V gene's germline CDR1 is SNHLY and CDR2 FYNNEI. Between the trimmed V and J ends, which lost 2 bases and 7 bases, there was a span of 15 bases.

The rearrangement uses TRBV5-1 and TRBJ2-2; D is undetermined. CDR3 size: 13 residues. Trimming took off 0 bases at V and 7 bases at J, with 7 bases between the two ends. Germline V gene sequence: CDR1 SGHRS, CDR2 YFSETQ. This chain's CDR3 is CASSLERIGELFF. As DNA, the CDR3 is TGCGCCAGCAGCTTGGAGAGAATCGGGGAGCTGTTTTTT.

V and J are TRBV7-2 and TRBJ2-1; D gene unclear. This CDR3 region has 15 residues. V shed 0 bases and J shed 3 bases, with 9 bases lying between them. CDR1 SGHTA and CDR2 FQGNSA come from the germline V gene. Here the CDR3 DNA reads TGTGCCAGCAGCTTAGCGGCGGCATACTACAATGAGCAGTTCTTC. This sequence encodes CASSLAAAYYNEQFF.

The genes are TRBV10-1 and TRBJ2-1; 10 positions match TRBD1. This CDR3 is 14 amino acids long. V lost 8 bases and J lost 4; bases outside the gene matches: 5. CDR1 is WNHNN and CDR2 is SYGVQD in the germline V gene (reference sequence). The CDR3 DNA sequence: TGCGCCAGCGGCTCGGGACAGGGGTACAATGAGCAGTTCTTC. It translates to CASGSGQGYNEQFF.

This rearrangement joins TRBV27 to TRBJ2-3; D remains ambiguous. Germline V gene data show CDR1 as MNHEY and CDR2 as SMNVEV (reference sequence). Deletions cut 1 base from V and 6 bases from J, with 14 bases between. The length of the CDR3 is 15 residues. Here the CDR3 DNA reads TGTGCCAGCAGTTTATGGAGCCCTACGGCGGATACGCAGTATTTT. Encoded protein: CASSLWSPTADTQYF.

The chain recombines TRBV11-3 with TRBJ1-6, with D possibly being TRBD1 (6 bases). V was trimmed by 1 base and J by 7 bases, leaving 8 bases between them. The V gene's germline CDR1 is SGHNT and CDR2 YENEEA. The CDR3 is 14 residues long. CDR3 protein: CASSLGRGNSPLHF. CDR3 DNA: TGTGCCAGCAGCTTAGGCAGGGGAAATTCACCCCTCCACTTT. Based on the CDR3 plus reference TRBV11-3 and TRBJ1-6, the full variable domain is EAGVVQSPRYKIIEKKQPVAFWCNPISGHNTLYWYLQNLGQGPELLIRYENEEAVDDSQLPKDRFSAERLKGVDSTLKIQPAELGDSAVYLCASSLGRGNSPLHFGNGTRLTVT.

V usage is TRBV7-9 and J usage is TRBJ2-3, with 8 bases aligning to TRBD2. V shed 5 bases and J 2 bases; nucleotides not matched to a gene: 9. The CDR3 extends over 16 amino acids. The germline V gene encodes CDR1 SEHNR and CDR2 FQNEAQ (reference sequence). The CDR3 DNA reads as TGTGCCAGCAGCGATGGAGCGGGGGCCCCCACAGATACGCAGTATTTT. It yields the protein CASSDGAGAPTDTQYF.

The rearrangement links TRBV7-5 to TRBJ2-7; the D segment call TRBD1 is taken from the table without a DNA check. TRBV7-5 is a listed pseudogene. There are 14 residues in the CDR3. The CDR3 DNA follows: TGTGTCAGAAGCTCCCCCAGGAAATCCTACGAGCAGTACTTC. It yields the protein CVRSSPRKSYEQYF.

The CDR3 is CASSLGQGGNTIYF. CDR3 DNA: TGTGCCAGCAGCTTGGGACAGGGTGGAAACACCATATATTTT. The chain combines TRBV5-4 with TRBJ1-3; 7 bases line up with TRBD1. Germline loops: CDR1 SGHNT, CDR2 YYREEE (reference sequence). The CDR3 sequence is 14 residues long. With 0 bases clipped from V and 3 bases from J, the junction kept 0 bases outside the gene matches. Supplemented by reference TRBV5-4 and TRBJ1-3, the full variable domain reads ETGVTQSPTHLIKTRGQQVTLRCSSQSGHNTVSWYQQALGQGPQFIFQYYREEENGRGNFPPRFSGLQFPNYSSELNVNALELDDSALYLCASSLGQGGNTIYFGEGSWLTVV.

The sample holds one count of this clone. The chain has TRBV5-1 and TRBJ1-1; D perhaps matches TRBD1 (6 bases). In germline, CDR1 is SGHRS, CDR2 YFSETQ. The CDR3 has 16 residues. Trimming removed 0 bases at V and 1 base at J, with 13 bases between. CDR3 region: CASSLVQGSRNTEAFF. CDR3 DNA: TGCGCCAGCAGCTTGGTCCAGGGGAGTAGGAACACTGAAGCTTTCTTT.

The CDR3 spells CASSLPGTPIYGYTF. The CDR3 DNA reads TGTGCCAGCAGCTTACCCGGGACACCGATCTATGGCTACACCTTC. The V gene is TRBV6-2 or TRBV6-3, the J gene TRBJ1-2, with TRBD1 as a possible D gene (6 bases). V was shortened by 6 bases and J by 4 bases, with 18 bases between the two germline ends. Germline CDR1 MNHEY, CDR2 SVGEGT. The length of the CDR3 is 15 residues.

The table lists this clone with a few counts. This chain connects TRBV7-9 to TRBJ2-1, with TRBD2 identical over 11 bases. The CDR3 runs 16 residues. CDR1 SEHNR and CDR2 FQNEAQ come from the germline V gene (reference sequence). J was trimmed by 0 bases and V by 5 bases; bases with no gene match: 3. Here the CDR3 DNA reads TGTGCCAGCAGCATTAGCGGGGGGGCCTCCTACAATGAGCAGTTCTTC. This encodes CASSISGGASYNEQFF.

The chain combines TRBV11-2 with TRBJ1-1; 8 bases are shared with TRBD1. Germline V gene sequence: CDR1 SGHAT, CDR2 FQNNGV. This CDR3 is 14 amino acids long. J lost 7 bases, V lost 5 bases, and 9 bases had no gene match. Here the CDR3 DNA reads TGTGCCAGCAGCGCCACAGGGGGTCCTGGTGAAGCTTTCTTT. As protein: CASSATGGPGEAFF.

The chain uses TRBV10-3 and TRBJ2-3; TRBD2 matches at 10 bases. Per germline, CDR1 ENHRY and CDR2 SYGVKD. The CDR3 runs to 16 residues. The J segment lost 1 base and the V segment lost 6 bases, leaving 7 bases of the junction unmatched. The CDR3 DNA reads TGTGCCATCAGGGGAGCTAGCGGGGGCCGCACAGATACGCAGTATTTT. Translation gives CAIRGASGGRTDTQYF.

The chain links TRBV28 to TRBJ1-2; possible D gene TRBD1, 5 bases. The CDR3 runs to 14 residues. Trimming cost V 5 bases and J 8 bases, with 18 bases left between them. Germline V lookup: CDR1 MDHEN, CDR2 SYDVKM. The CDR3, as DNA: TGTGCCAGCAGTCAGCCGCCGGAGGGGCGAGGCTACACCTTC. Translated, it gives CASSQPPEGRGYTF.

The gene calls are TRBV5-4 and TRBJ1-2; tentatively, D is TRBD1 (6 bases). Deletions cut 1 base from V and 4 bases from J, with 14 bases between. CDR1 is SGHNT, CDR2 YYREEE, per germline (reference sequence). This CDR3 contains 15 residues. CDR3 loop: CASSLYREMFYGYTF. DNA for the CDR3: TGTGCCAGCAGCTTGTACAGGGAAATGTTCTATGGCTACACCTTC.

The chain links TRBV7-6 to TRBJ2-7, with 7 bases matching TRBD2. In germline, CDR1 is SGHVS, CDR2 FNYEAQ. J was trimmed by 1 base and V by 5 bases; bases with no gene match: 5. This CDR3 spans 14 amino acids. This chain's CDR3 is CASSPVGRSYEQYF. For the CDR3, the DNA is TGTGCCAGCAGCCCGGTCGGGAGGTCCTACGAGCAGTACTTC.

V is TRBV9 and J is TRBJ1-6, with D unclear. The germline gives CDR1 SGDLS, CDR2 YYNGEE. The CDR3 spans 14 residues. The V end was cut by 0 bases, the J end by 7 bases, with 8 bases between. CDR3 sequence reads: CASSVDHSNSPLHF. In DNA form, the CDR3 reads TGTGCCAGCAGCGTAGACCACAGCAATTCACCCCTCCACTTT.

The CDR3: CASSSLVSGGQETQYF. The CDR3, as DNA: TGTGCCAGCAGCTCGTTAGTTAGCGGGGGCCAAGAGACCCAGTACTTC. The rearrangement joins TRBV5-5 to TRBJ2-5; 9 bases align to TRBD2. J was trimmed by 1 base and V by 3 bases; bases with no gene match: 7. The CDR3 has 16 residues. Germline V gene sequence: CDR1 SGHKS, CDR2 YYEKEE (reference sequence).

The gene calls are TRBV5-3 and TRBJ1-5; TRBD1 agrees at 9 bases. TRBV5-3 is annotated as an ORF whose role is uncertain. The CDR3 consists of 14 residues. Germline trimming cut 4 bases from V and 5 bases from J; bases unmatched to any gene: 4. The CDR3 nucleotides read TGTGCCAGAAGCGTCCGGACAGGGGATCAGCCCCAGCATTTT. It specifies CARSVRTGDQPQHF.

The rearrangement joins TRBV5-1 to TRBJ2-2; a weak D match, TRBD1 (6 bases). Germline V gene sequence: CDR1 SGHRS, CDR2 YFSETQ. This CDR3 has 15 residues. V lost 8 bases and J lost 3, with 17 bases in between. The CDR3 bases are TGCGCCAGTATGACAGGAAATAGGGACACCGGGGAGCTGTTTTTT. It encodes CASMTGNRDTGELFF.

This sequence joins TRBV28 and TRBJ2-7, with TRBD2 matching over 8 bases. Germline assignment: CDR1 MDHEN and CDR2 SYDVKM. V dropped 5 bases and J dropped 0; count of bases not matched to a gene: 0. This CDR3 contains 13 residues. The CDR3 nucleotides are TGTGCCAGCAGTCGGGGGGGCTCCTACGAGCAGTACTTC. It is translated as CASSRGGSYEQYF.

Here the CDR3 reads CAWSLLDTQYF. As DNA, the CDR3 is TGTGCCTGGAGTCTATTGGATACGCAGTATTTT. The chain is built from TRBV30 and TRBJ2-3; D uncertain. The CDR3 covers 11 residues. Deletions cut 2 bases from V and 6 bases from J, with 6 bases between. CDR1 and CDR2 from the germline V gene are GTSNPN and SVGIG (reference sequence).

The J gene is TRBJ1-1, the V gene TRBV7-9, with D possibly TRBD1 on 5 matching bases. Trimming removed 3 bases at V and 3 bases at J, with 8 bases between. Germline V gene sequence: CDR1 SEHNR, CDR2 FQNEAQ (reference sequence). This CDR3 is 13 amino acids long. The CDR3 DNA follows: TGTGCCAGCAGCTTTGGGGGGGACACTGAAGCTTTCTTT. This codes for CASSFGGDTEAFF.

V usage is TRBV9 and J usage is TRBJ2-1; 9 nucleotides match TRBD2. This CDR3 contains 16 residues. J gave up 4 bases and V 0 bases, and 5 bases lay outside the gene matches. Germline lookup yields CDR1 SGDLS and CDR2 YYNGEE. The CDR3 reads CASSVGSRGGYNEQFF. The CDR3 DNA reads as TGTGCCAGCAGCGTAGGCTCGCGGGGGGGATACAATGAGCAGTTCTTC.